Listed below are T cell receptor beta chains from one sample, sequenced in a study of early T cells in non-severe SARS-CoV-2 infection. Each CDR3 protein gets one entry after TCRdb re-called the 5' RACE reads with MiXCR. The sample has 43,000 or so distinct CDR3 sequences; almost 7.5% are singletons. The sequenced material came from whole blood. Every receptor here comes from an adult who was a healthcare worker with PCR-confirmed SARS-CoV-2 infection or an uninfected control (not recorded which). Each CDR3 is given with its conserved first and last residue. A D gene is named only where the DNA matches it firmly. Size values are once, few and many counts, or a class for expanded clones, and some rows have none.

V gene: TRBV11-2; J gene: TRBJ2-3; D gene: NA; clone size: few; CDR3 DNA: TGTGCCAGCAGCTCTCGACGAACTGGGACAGATACGCAGTATTTT; CDR3 protein: CASSSRRTGTDTQYF
V gene: TRBV10-1; J gene: TRBJ1-6; D gene: NA; clone size: many; CDR3 DNA: TGCGCCAGCAGTAGGAACTCCGTGGATTCACCCCTCCACTTT; CDR3 protein: CASSRNSVDSPLHF
V gene: TRBV7-2; J gene: TRBJ2-7; D gene: NA; clone size: few; CDR3 DNA: TGTGCCAGCAGCTTCTCCTGGGGGGTATCCTACGAGCAGTACTTC; CDR3 protein: CASSFSWGVSYEQYF
V gene: TRBV30; J gene: TRBJ2-1; D gene: NA; clone size: many; CDR3 DNA: TGTGCCTGGAGAGGGGTGGGCGGGATCTCCTACAATGAGCAGTTCTTC; CDR3 protein: CAWRGVGGISYNEQFF
V gene: TRBV29-1; J gene: TRBJ2-2; D gene: NA; clone size: NA; CDR3 DNA: TGCAGCGTTGGGGCCGGGGAGCTGTTTTTT; CDR3 protein: CSVGAGELFF
V gene: TRBV28; J gene: TRBJ1-6; D gene: NA; clone size: many; CDR3 DNA: TGTGCCAGCAGCCCTGCCCCGGGACACAGTTACCTCCACTTT; CDR3 protein: CASSPAPGHSYLHF
V gene: TRBV29-1; J gene: TRBJ2-5; D gene: TRBD2; clone size: many; CDR3 DNA: TGCAGCGTGGAGGGACTACAAGAGACCCAGTACTTC; CDR3 protein: CSVEGLQETQYF
V gene: TRBV6-2/TRBV6-3; J gene: TRBJ1-5; D gene: NA; clone size: many; CDR3 DNA: TGTGCCAGCAGGACCGGGACCCGGGGCAATCAGCCCCAGCATTTT; CDR3 protein: CASRTGTRGNQPQHF
V gene: TRBV10-3; J gene: TRBJ1-3; D gene: NA; clone size: few; CDR3 DNA: TGTGCCACCCATACAAGAAACACCATATATTTT; CDR3 protein: CATHTRNTIYF
V gene: TRBV29-1; J gene: TRBJ2-7; D gene: NA; clone size: few; CDR3 DNA: TGCAGCGCGCTCGGCGGAGCCTCCTACGAGCAGTACTTC; CDR3 protein: CSALGGASYEQYF
V gene: TRBV7-2; J gene: TRBJ2-2; D gene: NA; clone size: few; CDR3 DNA: TGTGCCAGCAGCTTAGGGTACACCGGGGAGCTGTTTTTT; CDR3 protein: CASSLGYTGELFF
V gene: TRBV5-1; J gene: TRBJ2-4; D gene: NA; clone size: few; CDR3 DNA: TGCGCCAGCAGCGATACAAACTTCCCCTTGGCCATTCAGTACTTC; CDR3 protein: CASSDTNFPLAIQYF
V gene: TRBV20-1; J gene: TRBJ1-6; D gene: NA; clone size: NA; CDR3 DNA: TGCAGTGCTCTGGCCGGGACACGGAGTTCACCCCTCCACTTT; CDR3 protein: CSALAGTRSSPLHF
V gene: TRBV14; J gene: TRBJ1-1; D gene: NA; clone size: many; CDR3 DNA: TGTGCCAGCAGCCCTGGGACGGTGCACAGGAACACTGAAGCTTTCTTT; CDR3 protein: CASSPGTVHRNTEAFF
V gene: TRBV5-1; J gene: TRBJ2-7; D gene: NA; clone size: NA; CDR3 DNA: TGCGCCAGCAGCTTGGGAGTCTCGGGAGAGCAGTACTTC; CDR3 protein: CASSLGVSGEQYF
V gene: TRBV4-1; J gene: TRBJ1-5; D gene: NA; clone size: many; CDR3 DNA: TGCGCCAGCAGCCAAGATCCAGCAGGCAATCAGCCCCAGCATTTT; CDR3 protein: CASSQDPAGNQPQHF
V gene: TRBV18; J gene: TRBJ1-2; D gene: NA; clone size: many; CDR3 DNA: TGTGCCAGCTCACCCGGGGGCATTGATGGCTACACCTTC; CDR3 protein: CASSPGGIDGYTF
V gene: TRBV29-1; J gene: TRBJ2-5; D gene: NA; clone size: many; CDR3 DNA: TGCAGCGTCTCCCCCGGGGGTGGGGGAGAGACCCAGTACTTC; CDR3 protein: CSVSPGGGGETQYF
V gene: TRBV12-3/TRBV12-4; J gene: TRBJ1-1; D gene: TRBD1; clone size: NA; CDR3 DNA: TGTGCCAGCAGTTTCGGACAGGGAGTCACTGAAGCTTTCTTT; CDR3 protein: CASSFGQGVTEAFF
V gene: TRBV4-3; J gene: TRBJ2-3; D gene: NA; clone size: many; CDR3 DNA: TGCGCCAGCAGCCAAGAGGGGTCTAGCGTAATTAGCACAGATACGCAGTATTTT; CDR3 protein: CASSQEGSSVISTDTQYF
V gene: TRBV6-5; J gene: TRBJ1-1; D gene: TRBD1; clone size: few; CDR3 DNA: TGTGCCAGCAAGAGGACAGGGAGCACTGAAGCTTTCTTT; CDR3 protein: CASKRTGSTEAFF
V gene: TRBV28; J gene: TRBJ2-7; D gene: TRBD2; clone size: few; CDR3 DNA: TGTGCCAGCAGTCCGTCGACTAGCGGGGGCCTCGGGCAGTACTTC; CDR3 protein: CASSPSTSGGLGQYF
V gene: TRBV19; J gene: TRBJ2-3; D gene: TRBD2; clone size: many; CDR3 DNA: TGTGCCAGTACGCTCCCGAGATTTAGCGGGGACCCCCCAGATACGCAGTATTTT; CDR3 protein: CASTLPRFSGDPPDTQYF
V gene: TRBV10-3; J gene: TRBJ2-2; D gene: NA; clone size: many; CDR3 DNA: TGTGCCATCAGACAGTCCGGCACCGGGGAGCTGTTTTTT; CDR3 protein: CAIRQSGTGELFF
V gene: TRBV11-3; J gene: TRBJ1-1; D gene: NA; clone size: many; CDR3 DNA: TGTGCCAGCAGCTTAGGGGGTATGAACACTGAAGCTTTCTTT; CDR3 protein: CASSLGGMNTEAFF
V gene: TRBV24-1; J gene: TRBJ1-2; D gene: NA; clone size: many; CDR3 DNA: TGTGCCACCACCCGGGGGCAGGGCTATGGCTACACCTTC; CDR3 protein: CATTRGQGYGYTF
V gene: TRBV6-6; J gene: TRBJ1-6; D gene: NA; clone size: many; CDR3 DNA: TGTGCCAGCAGTTACGGTTTTCCCTCACCCCTCCACTTT; CDR3 protein: CASSYGFPSPLHF
V gene: TRBV4-3; J gene: TRBJ2-2; D gene: NA; clone size: few; CDR3 DNA: TGCGCCAGCAGCCACCCGGTAGCCCAGCAGGGTCGAAACACCGGGGAGCTGTTTTTT; CDR3 protein: CASSHPVAQQGRNTGELFF
V gene: TRBV7-2; J gene: TRBJ1-6; D gene: NA; clone size: few; CDR3 DNA: TGTGCCAGCAGCTTTAATAGGGGGTATCCCCTCCACTTT; CDR3 protein: CASSFNRGYPLHF
V gene: TRBV6-5; J gene: TRBJ1-6; D gene: NA; clone size: NA; CDR3 DNA: TGTGCCAGCAGTTCAAGGACTAGCTCCTATAATTCACCCCTCCACTTT; CDR3 protein: CASSSRTSSYNSPLHF
V gene: TRBV29-1; J gene: TRBJ2-7; D gene: TRBD1; clone size: NA; CDR3 DNA: TGCAGCGTTGATTTATTGGGACAGGGGAACGAGCAGTACTTC; CDR3 protein: CSVDLLGQGNEQYF
V gene: TRBV28; J gene: TRBJ2-7; D gene: TRBD1; clone size: few; CDR3 DNA: TGTGCCAGCAGCAAATACGCCCGAGGGACAGGGCCCTACGAGCAGTACTTC; CDR3 protein: CASSKYARGTGPYEQYF
V gene: TRBV7-6; J gene: TRBJ2-3; D gene: NA; clone size: NA; CDR3 DNA: TGTGCCAGCAGCTTAGTTCGGCAGGGGACGCAGTATTTT; CDR3 protein: CASSLVRQGTQYF
V gene: TRBV11-2; J gene: TRBJ1-1; D gene: TRBD1; clone size: many; CDR3 DNA: TGTGCCAGCACATCTACCAGGGGGCAGGGAGCTTTCTTT; CDR3 protein: CASTSTRGQGAFF
V gene: TRBV10-3; J gene: TRBJ1-4; D gene: NA; clone size: many; CDR3 DNA: TGTGCCATCAGTGAGTCGATGGGCTTGACTGAAAAACTGTTTTTT; CDR3 protein: CAISESMGLTEKLFF
V gene: TRBV4-3; J gene: TRBJ2-7; D gene: NA; clone size: NA; CDR3 DNA: TGCGCCAGCAGCCAAGATCTAGGGAAGGGCGAGCAGTACTTC; CDR3 protein: CASSQDLGKGEQYF
V gene: TRBV6-1; J gene: TRBJ2-5; D gene: NA; clone size: few; CDR3 DNA: TGTGCCAGCAGTGAAGCAAAGGCAGAAGAGACCCAGTACTTC; CDR3 protein: CASSEAKAEETQYF
V gene: TRBV28; J gene: TRBJ2-7; D gene: NA; clone size: many; CDR3 DNA: TGTGCCAGCAGCTCGCAGGGAGGCTCCTACGAGCAGTACTTC; CDR3 protein: CASSSQGGSYEQYF
V gene: TRBV10-3; J gene: TRBJ2-3; D gene: TRBD2; clone size: many; CDR3 DNA: TGTGCCATCAGTGAGCCCGGGACTAGCGGGGATACGCAGTATTTT; CDR3 protein: CAISEPGTSGDTQYF
V gene: TRBV4-3; J gene: TRBJ1-3; D gene: NA; clone size: few; CDR3 DNA: TGCGCCAGCAGCCAAGGTGGACATCTGTCTGGAAACACCATATATTTT; CDR3 protein: CASSQGGHLSGNTIYF
V gene: TRBV4-2; J gene: TRBJ1-2; D gene: NA; clone size: few; CDR3 DNA: TGTGCCAGCAGCCCGCCGGGGGACCAAAATCAAGCTAACTATGGCTACACCTTC; CDR3 protein: CASSPPGDQNQANYGYTF
V gene: TRBV6-2/TRBV6-3; J gene: TRBJ2-3; D gene: TRBD2; clone size: many; CDR3 DNA: TGTGCCAGCAGTTATCCCCTCCGTCTAGCGGGGCCGACAGATACGCAGTATTTT; CDR3 protein: CASSYPLRLAGPTDTQYF
V gene: TRBV7-8; J gene: TRBJ1-1; D gene: TRBD1; clone size: many; CDR3 DNA: TGTGCCAGCAGCTTAGTGGGGGACAGGGGTCTGGAAGCTTTCTTT; CDR3 protein: CASSLVGDRGLEAFF
V gene: TRBV5-1; J gene: TRBJ2-4; D gene: NA; clone size: many; CDR3 DNA: TGCGCCAGCAGCTTGTTAGGCTCCAGCAACATTCAGTACTTC; CDR3 protein: CASSLLGSSNIQYF
V gene: TRBV19; J gene: TRBJ2-1; D gene: TRBD1; clone size: NA; CDR3 DNA: TGTGCCAGTAGTTTTACCGGGACAGGGATCAATGAGCAGTTCTTC; CDR3 protein: CASSFTGTGINEQFF
V gene: TRBV12-5; J gene: TRBJ2-2; D gene: NA; clone size: many; CDR3 DNA: TGTGCTAGTGGCCCGACACCTTCCGGGGAGCTGTTTTTT; CDR3 protein: CASGPTPSGELFF
V gene: TRBV6-6; J gene: TRBJ2-2; D gene: NA; clone size: many; CDR3 DNA: TGTGCCAGCATAGGTGATGGACAGAATACCGGGGAGCTGTTTTTT; CDR3 protein: CASIGDGQNTGELFF
V gene: TRBV4-3; J gene: TRBJ2-7; D gene: TRBD2; clone size: NA; CDR3 DNA: TGCGCCAGCAGCCAAGAATTGGTCAGCACTAGCGGGGGGGCTGGGTACGAGCAGTACTTC; CDR3 protein: CASSQELVSTSGGAGYEQYF
V gene: TRBV7-6; J gene: TRBJ2-7; D gene: NA; clone size: medium-sized; CDR3 DNA: TGTGCCAGCAGCCTTGGACCTAACTACGAGCAGTACTTC; CDR3 protein: CASSLGPNYEQYF
V gene: TRBV6-1; J gene: TRBJ1-2; D gene: TRBD1; clone size: NA; CDR3 DNA: TGTGCCAGCAATCCCGGGACAGCCTATGGCTACACCTTC; CDR3 protein: CASNPGTAYGYTF
V gene: TRBV5-1; J gene: TRBJ1-2; D gene: NA; clone size: many; CDR3 DNA: TGCGCCAGCAGCTTACTTTCCAGTGGAGCTAACTATGGCTACACCTTC; CDR3 protein: CASSLLSSGANYGYTF
V gene: TRBV12-3/TRBV12-4; J gene: TRBJ1-1; D gene: NA; clone size: many; CDR3 DNA: TGTGCCAGCAGTTCGAACTTAGGAAGGCCGAACACTGAAGCTTTCTTT; CDR3 protein: CASSSNLGRPNTEAFF
V gene: TRBV10-1; J gene: TRBJ2-5; D gene: NA; clone size: few; CDR3 DNA: TGCGCCAGCAGTTCGGCTGACTCACAAGAGACCCAGTACTTC; CDR3 protein: CASSSADSQETQYF
V gene: TRBV29-1; J gene: TRBJ1-4; D gene: NA; clone size: few; CDR3 DNA: TGCAGCGCCGTGATGAGCAGGAATGAAAAACTGTTTTTT; CDR3 protein: CSAVMSRNEKLFF